The 26 T cell receptor beta chains below come from one sample, sequenced in a study of tumor-infiltrating lymphocytes in primary liver carcinoma. It was unsorted whole blood that yielded blood RNA, and germline DNA was also extracted. Total RNA (roughly 530 ng) served as template for TCR beta cDNA synthesis primed by a constant-region primer. Three nested multiplex PCR rounds of slightly modified ARM-PCR generated TCR beta libraries. Two initial PCR rounds of 10 to 11 cycles each paired TRBV1-TRBV30 forward primers with a C-beta reverse primer. TCRdb used MiXCR to reprocess the multiplex PCR reads, holding one entry per CDR3 protein. The repertoire holds about 200,000 distinct CDR3 sequences, with around 60% as singletons. Sequencing used peripheral blood. The receptors here all came from a woman between 55 and 75 years old with primary liver carcinoma and hepatitis B virus infection.

V gene TRBV11-2 combines with J gene TRBJ2-1; TRBD2 agrees at 10 bases. CDR1 SGHAT and CDR2 FQNNGV come from the germline V gene. Trimming cost V 5 bases and J 9 bases; bases outside gene matches: 10. The CDR3 contains 15 residues. CDR3 sequence (DNA): TGTGCCAGCAGCCCCCAGCGGGAGGGATTGGGTGAGCAGTTCTTC. It encodes CASSPQREGLGEQFF.

This clonotype appeared a few times. The chain uses TRBV19 and TRBJ2-1, with D unclear. Trimming pared 0 bases from V and 7 bases from J, leaving 10 bases between. CDR3 length: 14 residues. Germline CDR1 is LNHDA and CDR2 is SQIVND (reference sequence). CDR3 loop: CASSIDQGWNEQFF. CDR3 bases: TGTGCCAGTAGTATAGATCAAGGGTGGAATGAGCAGTTCTTC.

The rearrangement uses TRBV11-3 and TRBJ1-1; D is possibly TRBD1 (5 bases). The germline V gene has CDR1 SGHNT and CDR2 YENEEA. With 6 bases removed from V and 1 base from J, the gap between germline ends came to 15 bases. The CDR3 length is 15 residues. CDR3 DNA sequence: TGTGCCAGCAGTACACCGGGACCTAAGAACACTGAAGCTTTCTTT. This translates into CASSTPGPKNTEAFF.

This clonotype was found a few times. Being one base from a much bigger clone, this may be a read error. The chain couples TRBV6-5 to TRBJ2-7; TRBD2 is a possible D gene (7 bases). This CDR3 is 14 amino acids long. Between the trimmed V and J ends, which lost 6 bases and 7 bases, there was a span of 19 bases. Germline V CDR1 and CDR2: MNHEY, SVGAGI. The CDR3 sequence: CASRPSPGGPEQYF. CDR3 sequence (DNA): TGTGCCAGCAGACCCTCACCCGGGGGGCCTGAGCAGTACTTC.

Notes on this clonotype: A read error is possible here, since a much larger clone lies one base away. The chain carries TRBV4-2 and TRBJ2-3; 8 bases line up with TRBD2. Germline trimming cut 0 bases from V and 2 bases from J; bases unmatched to any gene: 4. This CDR3 is 16 amino acids long. The germline gives CDR1 LGHNA, CDR2 YNFKEQ. The CDR3 DNA reads as TGTGCCAGCAGCCAAGACGGCGGGGGGACCACAGATACGCAGTATTTT. This encodes CASSQDGGGTTDTQYF.

About this clonotype: This may be a read error, as it is one base from a much larger clone. The J gene is TRBJ1-1, the V gene TRBV12-3 or TRBV12-4; 7 nucleotides match TRBD1. This CDR3 region has 14 residues. Here the CDR3 DNA reads TGTCCCAGCAGTCGACAGGGTGGTGACACTGAAGCTTTCTTT. Protein sequence: CPSSRQGGDTEAFF.

For this clonotype: At one end, the junction sequence differs from germline, possibly due to a read error. This sequence joins TRBV6-5 and TRBJ1-5; 7 bases fit TRBD1. This CDR3 comprises 15 residues. Germline V gives CDR1 MNHEY, CDR2 SVGAGI. The CDR3 DNA follows: TGTGCCAACAGTTCTGGACAGGTTAATGGTCAGCCCCAGCATTTT. As protein: CANSSGQVNGQPQHF.

About this clonotype itself: The junction departs from the called germline gene at one end, perhaps through a read error. This chain links TRBV24-1 with TRBJ2-1, with D possibly being TRBD2 (6 bases). The CDR3 covers 18 residues. The germline V gene has CDR1 KGHDR and CDR2 SFDVKD. CDR3 in DNA: TGTGTCACCAGTGACCCGGGACTGGCGGGATATTCCTACAATGAGCAGTTCTTC. Its protein product is CVTSDPGLAGYSYNEQFF.

In its sample, this clonotype was seen once. This may stem from a read error, because a much larger clone lies one nucleotide away. The CDR3 loop reads CASGETTGPGNEQFF. As DNA, the CDR3 is TGCGCCAGCGGTGAGACTACCGGGCCCGGGAATGAGCAGTTCTTC. This chain joins TRBV10-2 and TRBJ2-1; tentative D call: TRBD2 (5 bases). Germline V gene lookup returns CDR1 WSHSY and CDR2 SAAADI. CDR3 size: 15 residues.

The chain joins TRBV5-1 to TRBJ2-3; D possibly corresponds to TRBD2 (5 bases). V lost 4 bases and J lost 6, with 12 bases in between. In germline, CDR1 is SGHRS, CDR2 YFSETQ. The CDR3 has 13 residues. CDR3 bases: TGCGCCAGCAGCATCTACGGGGTGGATACGCAGTATTTT. Protein: CASSIYGVDTQYF.

Worth noting for this clonotype: A much larger clone differs from this one at a single base, so this may be a read error. CDR3 DNA: TGTGCCAGCAGTTTAGAGGCCAGTACCCGCTATGGCTACACCTTC. The encoded protein is CASSLEASTRYGYTF. V is TRBV12-3 or TRBV12-4 and J is TRBJ1-2, with D unresolved. The V gene lost 1 base and the J gene lost 4 bases, with 13 bases spanning the gap. The CDR3 covers 15 residues.

Concerning this clonotype itself: A much larger clone is a single base away; this may be a read error. The chain combines TRBV4-1 with TRBJ2-7; D gene unclear. CDR1 is MGHRA, CDR2 YSYEKL, per germline. Trimming stripped 0 bases from V and 6 bases from J, with 15 bases between. The CDR3 has 15 residues. Here the CDR3 reads CASSQEAVSLGEQYF. CDR3 DNA: TGCGCCAGCAGCCAAGAGGCCGTGTCCCTCGGCGAGCAGTACTTC.

The table lists this clonotype with a count of one. A much bigger clone sits one base away, suggesting this may be a read error. This chain joins TRBV4-1 and TRBJ2-7; D gene unclear. V lost 6 bases and J lost 0, with 15 bases in between. The CDR3 covers 15 residues. Germline CDR1 MGHRA, CDR2 YSYEKL. The CDR3 sequence is CASRQWTESSYEQYF. The DNA for the CDR3 is TGCGCCAGCAGACAGTGGACGGAATCCTCCTACGAGCAGTACTTC.

This clonotype was detected only a few times. The chain is built from TRBV2 and TRBJ1-1; possibly TRBD1 for D (6 bases). V was cut by 3 bases and J by 2 bases, with 10 bases left in between. Per germline, CDR1 SNHLY and CDR2 FYNNEI. This CDR3 spans 14 amino acids. The CDR3 DNA reads as TGTGCCAGCAGTGAGGGGACATACAACACTGAAGCTTTCTTT. Its translation is CASSEGTYNTEAFF.

The chain combines TRBV28 with TRBJ1-1; TRBD1 is a possible D gene (6 bases). There are 13 residues in the CDR3. V was shortened by 7 bases and J by 6 bases, with 15 bases between the two germline ends. The germline V gene encodes CDR1 MDHEN and CDR2 SYDVKM. This CDR3 reads CASTSGDKSEAFF. CDR3 sequence (DNA): TGTGCCAGCACTTCGGGGGACAAATCTGAAGCTTTCTTT.

The chain employs TRBV5-1 and TRBJ1-5; D gene uncertain. Germline loops: CDR1 SGHRS, CDR2 YFSETQ. There are 13 residues in the CDR3. Trimming stripped 3 bases from V and 7 bases from J, with 11 bases between. As DNA, the CDR3 is TGCGCCAGCAGCTCAGGACCGGAACAGCCCCAGCATTTT. Translating gives CASSSGPEQPQHF.

About this clonotype: A read error is possible here, since a much larger clone lies one base away. V and J are TRBV5-5 and TRBJ2-3; D assignment may be TRBD1 or TRBD2 (5 bases each). V lost 7 bases and J lost 0, with 15 bases in between. CDR1 and CDR2 (germline): SGHKS, YYEKEE (reference sequence). The CDR3 spans 15 residues. CDR3 residues: CASGAGRGSTDTQYF. The CDR3 DNA reads as TGTGCCAGCGGGGCAGGCAGAGGGAGCACAGATACGCAGTATTTT.

To note about this clonotype: A much larger clone differs by one base, so this may be a read error. The genes are TRBV10-3 and TRBJ2-1; 8 nucleotides match TRBD1. CDR1 is ENHRY and CDR2 is SYGVKD in the germline V gene. V was clipped by 3 bases and J by 7 bases; unmatched bases: 14. The CDR3 spans 17 residues. The CDR3 nucleotides read TGTGCCATCAGTGATCACCCCGGGACAGGAGAAGATAATGAGCAGTTCTTC. This sequence encodes CAISDHPGTGEDNEQFF.

With respect to this clonotype: Sequence at one end of the junction differs from germline and may be a read error. V gene TRBV4-1 combines with J gene TRBJ2-7; the D gene is possibly TRBD2 (5 bases). This CDR3 spans 16 amino acids. Germline V CDR1 and CDR2: MGHRA, YSYEKL. The CDR3 DNA follows: TGCGCCAGCAGACAAGGCTTCTCAGCGGTCTCCTACGAGCAGTACTTC. It encodes CASRQGFSAVSYEQYF.

The rearrangement joins TRBV7-8 to TRBJ2-2; D gene uncertain. V lost 4 bases and J 2 bases, leaving 8 bases between the germline ends. This CDR3 contains 14 residues. Germline V lookup: CDR1 SGHVS, CDR2 FQNEAQ. CDR3 sequence: CASSSTFNTGELFF. For the CDR3, the DNA is TGTGCCAGCAGCTCGACCTTCAACACCGGGGAGCTGTTTTTT. Full variable domain (missing parts from reference TRBV7-8 and TRBJ2-2): GAGVSQSPRYKVAKRGQDVALRCDPISGHVSLFWYQQALGQGPEFLTYFQNEAQLDKSGLPSDRFFAERPEGSVSTLKIQRTQQEDSAVYLCASSSTFNTGELFFGEGSRLTVL.

In this sample, this clonotype turned up a few times. V is TRBV7-8 and J is TRBJ2-3; 7 nucleotides match TRBD2. The V gene's germline CDR1 is SGHVS and CDR2 FQNEAQ. The CDR3 covers 15 residues. V gave up 5 bases and J gave up 0 bases; unmatched junction bases: 5. The CDR3 region is CASSPREGSTDTQYF. CDR3 DNA: TGTGCCAGCAGCCCGAGGGAGGGGAGCACAGATACGCAGTATTTT.

J is TRBJ1-2 and V is TRBV12-3 or TRBV12-4; D unresolved. The CDR3 totals 14 residues. For the CDR3, the DNA is TGTACCAACAGTTCCTCCATCCACTACTATGGCTACACCTTC. Its protein product is CTNSSSIHYYGYTF.

This chain uses TRBV28 with TRBJ2-7; TRBD1 matches at 9 bases. The V gene's germline CDR1 is MDHEN and CDR2 SYDVKM. Trimming took 9 bases from V and 9 from J; bases not matched to a gene: 21. This CDR3 comprises 16 residues. The DNA for the CDR3 is TGTGCCAGTAGTGCAAACCGGGACAGGGTGTTCAACGCGCAGTACTTC. This gives the protein CASSANRDRVFNAQYF.

As regards this clonotype: A much bigger clone sits one base away, suggesting this may be a read error. The chain combines TRBV7-8 with TRBJ2-2, with unresolved D. Germline V gene lookup returns CDR1 SGHVS and CDR2 FQNEAQ. The CDR3 covers 16 residues. V was shortened by 3 bases and J by 4 bases, with 15 bases between the two germline ends. CDR3 in amino acids: CASSLSRRLITGELFF. CDR3 DNA: TGTGCCAGCAGCTTGTCGCGTCGGCTCATCACCGGGGAGCTGTTTTTT.

This clonotype showed up many times. This chain links TRBV6-5 with TRBJ2-7; unclear D gene. The CDR3 contains 14 residues. Germline lookup yields CDR1 MNHEY and CDR2 SVGAGI. V lost 2 bases, J lost 0 bases, and 8 bases lay in between. The CDR3 spells CASSYRQHSYEQYF. The CDR3 nucleotides read TGTGCCAGCAGTTACCGGCAGCACTCCTACGAGCAGTACTTC.

V is TRBV11-3 and J is TRBJ1-1; D may be TRBD1 (5 bases). From germline, CDR1 is SGHNT and CDR2 YENEEA. The V end lost 1 base, the J end lost 4 bases, and 10 bases lay between the germline ends. There are 14 residues in the CDR3. The CDR3 DNA is TGTGCCAGCAGCTTAGCTTGGGGGGTCACTGAAGCTTTCTTT. It translates to CASSLAWGVTEAFF.